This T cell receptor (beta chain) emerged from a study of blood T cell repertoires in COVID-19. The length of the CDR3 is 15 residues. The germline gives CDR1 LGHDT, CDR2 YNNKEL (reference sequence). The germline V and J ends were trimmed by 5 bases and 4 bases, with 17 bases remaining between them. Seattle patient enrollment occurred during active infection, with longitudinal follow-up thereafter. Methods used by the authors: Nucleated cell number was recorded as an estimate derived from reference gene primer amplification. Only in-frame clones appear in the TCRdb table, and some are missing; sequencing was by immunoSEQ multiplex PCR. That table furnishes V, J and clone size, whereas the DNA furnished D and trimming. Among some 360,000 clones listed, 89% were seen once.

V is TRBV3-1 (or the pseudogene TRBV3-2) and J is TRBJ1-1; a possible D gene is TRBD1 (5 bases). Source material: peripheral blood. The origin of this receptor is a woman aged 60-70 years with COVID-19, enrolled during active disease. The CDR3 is CASSSNRGRGTEAFF. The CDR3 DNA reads TGTGCCAGCAGCTCTAATAGAGGTAGGGGCACTGAAGCTTTCTTT.